This TCR beta chain was recorded in a study of post-analysis software for immune sequencing data (dated by TCRdb to between 2015 and 2016). A note on the overall study: Relapsing-remitting, secondary progressive and progressive-relapsing multiple sclerosis were recorded as disease courses, and subtype annotation was lacking for some patients. Patient repertoires were compared against about a dozen previously published healthy control repertoires from donors aged roughly 6 to 25 years. A subset of samples was prepared in parallel using single-end sample barcoding, then pooled and co-amplified after Illumina adapter ligation. Points the paper makes about the study in general: Direct clustering with F measure revealed strong co-clustering of samples prepared in the same batch, which led to a batch-effect correction. Significantly higher frequencies in patients than in controls were found for a handful of TRBV segments, including TRBV5-6, TRBV5-1 and TRBV20-1. Compared with controls, multiple sclerosis patients had significantly lower normalized Chao1 diversity, a finding suggesting substantial peripheral T-cell clonal expansion. The control group was slightly older than the multiple sclerosis patient group.

The library came from PCR. Sequenced on an Illumina HiSeq 2500. To reduce PCR and sequencing biases, unique molecular identifiers were built into the TCR beta cDNA libraries. Some 500,000 cDNA molecules were obtained for every 1 to 10 million input T cells, so each molecule roughly corresponded to one T cell. The patient libraries were prepared and sequenced using the same protocol as the earlier healthy control dataset. Samples belonging to the same batch were prepared together, multiplexed and sequenced on a shared HiSeq lane. From the authors' description of their analysis: MIGEC was used to process the raw barcoded reads, and molecular identifier groups with only a single read were discarded before consensus assembly and CDR3 extraction. VDJtools was used for post-analysis of the clonotype tables, and diversity was normalized by down-sampling every dataset to the size of the smallest sample. Repertoire overlap clustering matched CDR3 amino acid but not nucleotide sequences to correct batch-related cross-sample contamination. TCRdb cleaned the public reads at Q25 with fastp, built clones with MiXCR and kept in-frame beta chains. CDR3 protein sequences are deduplicated, and each keeps its most common genes and DNA. Here the V and J calls rest on TCRdb's processing, not on the authors' analysis. For this sample the table gives a few hundred thousand distinct CDR3 sequences, of which 34% were detected only once. Around 6% of the sample lies in the top ten.

To demonstrate the VDJtools post-analysis software, the study profiled TCR beta repertoires from the peripheral blood of about 13 young patients with multiple sclerosis. The patients with multiple sclerosis were children and adolescents between about 6 and 16 years of age. The CDR3 goes from the cysteine to the phenylalanine over 13 residues. Here the CDR3 DNA is all that survives: 39 bases in frame from base 1. From a lookup of the germline V gene, CDR1 and CDR2 are MRHNA and SNTAGT. V is shortened by 0 bases, J by 3 bases, and the region joining them spans 3 bases. Of note for this clonotype: Its antigen is unknown. Base-call qualities are not available, and no considerably larger clone is one nucleotide away.

This chain is built from TRBV6-4 and TRBJ2-1; the D gene is not confidently resolved. Sequencing was carried out using blood. The origin of this receptor is a girl under 18 with multiple sclerosis. The DNA is as follows: TGTGCCAGCAGTGACTCCGGCTACAATGAGCAGTTCTTC. It translates as CASSDSGYNEQFF.